This T cell receptor (beta chain) appears in the sequencing data of a study of shared clonotypes between healthy human individuals. Study-wide results and caveats: Naive CD4 clonotypes were shared across a few donors at about 5.3%. Only blood was sampled; tissue repertoires likely differ. What naive subsets generally showed was a larger estimated richness than memory subsets showed.

Sequencing used immunoSEQ multiplex PCR; TCRdb keeps in-frame clones, though not all of them. The sample carries some 2.1 million clones, roughly 95% recorded once. Terminally differentiated effector memory CD45RA+ cells were excluded by CCR7 positive selection of CD45RO-negative cells. Notes on this clone: The antigen is not known.

The V end was cut by 5 bases, the J end by 7 bases, with 23 bases between. Per germline, CDR1 SGHVS and CDR2 FNYEAQ. This CDR3 region has 16 residues. This chain connects TRBV7-6 to TRBJ1-1; D is possibly TRBD1 (5 bases). This sequence was found in a man between 18 and 35 years old in good health. Some clones in this sample may be carry-over from other donors' samples. The sample taken for sequencing was naive CD8+ T cells from PBMCs. The CDR3 loop is CASSLQGVDRSNEAFF. CDR3 coding DNA: TGTGCCAGCAGCCTCCAAGGGGTAGACAGATCCAATGAAGCTTTCTTT. The entire variable domain, with the rest obtained from reference TRBV7-6 and TRBJ1-1, is as follows: GAGVSQSPRYKVTKRGQDVALRCDPISGHVSLYWYRQALGQGPEFLTYFNYEAQQDKSGLPNDRFSAERPEGSISTLTIQRTEQRDSAMYRCASSLQGVDRSNEAFFGQGTRLTVV.